These 26 T cell receptor beta chains originate from one sample sequenced in a study of shared clonotypes between healthy human individuals (TCRdb year 2020). The receptor library was made with the immunoSEQ multiplex PCR assay. The immuneACCESS repertoire file appears here via TCRdb, limited to in-frame rearrangements. These files lack a portion of the clones; in checked studies, under half of the deficit traces to unresolved V genes, and the cause of the others is not known. This sample has roughly 2.2 million clones in its table, and approximately 95% of those were observed once. Under 0.45% of the sample lies in the top ten. Sequencing used naive CD4+ T cells from PBMCs. Per the publication, the cell subset or site label means: CD45RA+ positively selected. These receptors were collected from a man aged 18 to 30 in good health. Some clones in this sample may be carry-over from other donors' samples.

As to this clone: Other DNA sequences in the same sample also yield this CDR3. The V and J genes are TRBV6-1 and TRBJ1-2; possibly TRBD1 for D (6 bases). Trimming cost V 0 bases and J 3 bases, with 8 bases left between them. This CDR3 comprises 14 residues. CDR1 is MNHNS, CDR2 SASEGT, per germline. This CDR3 reads CASSEAGGYYGYTF. The CDR3 DNA reads as TGTGCCAGCAGTGAAGCGGGGGGCTACTATGGCTACACCTTC.

The chain combines TRBV18 with TRBJ1-2; the D gene is possibly TRBD1 (5 bases). The CDR3 is made up of 14 amino acids. The V end lost 3 bases, the J end lost 1 base, and 9 bases lay between the germline ends. Germline-derived CDR1 and CDR2 are KGHSH and LQKENI. CDR3 bases: TGTGCCAGCTCACCGATGACAGTTAACTATGGCTACACCTTC. This translates into CASSPMTVNYGYTF.

A word on this clone: In the same sample, other DNA sequences code for this CDR3. The chain joins TRBV6-1 to TRBJ1-1, with 11 bases that match TRBD1. Germline V gene sequence: CDR1 MNHNS, CDR2 SASEGT. CDR3 length: 13 residues. J was trimmed by 4 bases and V by 6 bases; bases with no gene match: 1. CDR3 DNA: TGTGCCAGCAGGGGACAGGGGGGCACTGAAGCTTTCTTT. This encodes CASRGQGGTEAFF.

The chain uses TRBV19 and TRBJ1-1; D may be TRBD1 (6 bases). The CDR3 extends over 16 amino acids. The germline V gene encodes CDR1 LNHDA and CDR2 SQIVND (reference sequence). Deletions cut 9 bases from V and 1 base from J, with 21 bases between. In nucleotides, the CDR3 is TGTGCCAGCGAAGTGACAGGACGCGGAACGAACACTGAAGCTTTCTTT. It is translated as CASEVTGRGTNTEAFF.

This clone is a singleton in its sample. V gene TRBV28 combines with J gene TRBJ1-6, with 7 bases identical to TRBD1. This CDR3 contains 16 residues. V dropped 2 bases and J dropped 7; count of bases not matched to a gene: 8. Germline loops: CDR1 MDHEN, CDR2 SYDVKM. This CDR3 reads CASSLRVQGQNSPLHF. The DNA of the CDR3 is TGTGCCAGCAGTTTACGGGTACAGGGGCAAAATTCACCCCTCCACTTT.

This rearrangement joins TRBV5-5 to TRBJ2-1; 14 nucleotides match TRBD2. The CDR3 is made up of 15 amino acids. The germline V gene encodes CDR1 SGHKS and CDR2 YYEKEE (reference sequence). V shed 4 bases, J shed 10 bases, and the junction held 7 bases outside the gene matches. CDR3 sequence reads: CASSATGTSGREQFF. The CDR3 nucleotides read TGTGCCAGCAGCGCTACCGGGACTAGCGGGAGAGAGCAGTTCTTC.

The chain links TRBV19 to TRBJ2-1; the match to TRBD2 covers 11 bases. This CDR3 is 15 amino acids long. V lost 2 bases and J lost 5; bases outside the gene matches: 2. Germline V gives CDR1 LNHDA, CDR2 SQIVND (reference sequence). The CDR3 protein is CASSITSGSDNEQFF. DNA for the CDR3: TGTGCCAGTAGTATAACTAGCGGGAGCGACAATGAGCAGTTCTTC.

With respect to this clone: The same CDR3 arises from other DNA sequences in this sample as well. The chain is built from TRBV7-9 and TRBJ2-3; possible D gene TRBD2, 5 bases. The CDR3 is 14 residues long. Trimming took 3 bases from V and 0 from J, leaving 7 bases between them. The germline CDR1 and CDR2 sequences are SEHNR and FQNEAQ (reference sequence). The CDR3 region has the DNA TGTGCCAGCAGCTTGACGGGGAGCACAGATACGCAGTATTTT. This gives the protein CASSLTGSTDTQYF.

As to this clone: Different DNA sequences within this sample yield the same CDR3. The chain uses TRBV2 and TRBJ1-1, with 7 bases matching TRBD1. CDR1 is SNHLY and CDR2 is FYNNEI in the germline V gene. The CDR3 is 13 residues long. The V and J ends lost 6 bases and 1 base, in that order; junction bases with no gene match: 2. CDR3 in amino acids: CASSGQENTEAFF. The DNA for the CDR3 is TGTGCCAGCAGCGGACAGGAGAACACTGAAGCTTTCTTT.

The CDR3 DNA is TGTGCCATCAGTGATGCGAGACAGAGCTCCTACGAGCAGTACTTC. This sequence encodes CAISDARQSSYEQYF. The V call is TRBV10-3, the J call TRBJ2-5; TRBD1 is a possible D gene (5 bases). Matching the DNA end better, TRBJ2-7 makes the J call doubtful. The CDR3 consists of 15 residues. CDR1 and CDR2 from the germline V gene are ENHRY and SYGVKD.

This clone was seen just once. Other DNA sequences in the same sample also yield this CDR3. The rearrangement links TRBV5-1 to TRBJ1-5; D gene ambiguous. Trimming took off 0 bases at V and 3 bases at J, with 4 bases between the two ends. The CDR3 loop spans 13 amino acids. Germline values: CDR1 SGHRS, CDR2 YFSETQ. In DNA, the CDR3 is TGCGCCAGCAGCTTGGTCCCCAATCAGCCCCAGCATTTT. Its protein is CASSLVPNQPQHF.

This clone was counted once. V usage is TRBV7-9 and J usage is TRBJ2-1; 10 bases line up with TRBD2. The V gene's germline CDR1 is SEHNR and CDR2 FQNEAQ (reference sequence). The CDR3 totals 17 residues. V was pared by 5 bases and J by 4 bases, with 11 bases of the junction left unmatched. The CDR3 DNA reads as TGTGCCAGCAGCAGCAGCCTAGCGGGAGCGGTTTACAATGAGCAGTTCTTC. Amino acid sequence: CASSSSLAGAVYNEQFF.

The CDR3 DNA is TGTGCCAGCAGCTCTGCGAGGGCTAGCTCCTACAATGAGCAGTTCTTC. It codes for CASSSARASSYNEQFF. The rearrangement joins TRBV7-9 to TRBJ2-1; the D gene is possibly TRBD2 (5 bases). CDR3 length equals 16 residues. Germline V lookup: CDR1 SEHNR, CDR2 FQNEAQ (reference sequence). With 4 bases removed from V and 0 bases from J, the gap between germline ends came to 13 bases. Using reference TRBV7-9 and TRBJ2-1 for the parts outside the CDR3, the full variable domain is DTGVSQNPRHKITKRGQNVTFRCDPISEHNRLYWYRQTLGQGPEFLTYFQNEAQLEKSRLLSDRFSAERPKGSFSTLEIQRTEQGDSAMYLCASSSARASSYNEQFFGPGTRLTVL.

CDR3 loop: CAISGTGGSGIRAGELFF. In DNA, the CDR3 is TGTGCCATCAGTGGTACCGGGGGTAGCGGGATAAGGGCCGGGGAGCTGTTTTTT. The gene calls are TRBV10-3 and TRBJ2-2; 8 bases are a match to TRBD2. Trimming cost V 4 bases and J 6 bases; bases outside gene matches: 16. The CDR3 length is 18 residues. Germline CDR1 is ENHRY and CDR2 is SYGVKD.

This clone appeared a single time. The rearrangement links TRBV2 to TRBJ2-3; 13 bases are shared with TRBD2. The CDR3 consists of 15 residues. Germline CDR1 reads SNHLY; CDR2 reads FYNNEI. Trimming at V came to 6 bases and at J to 5 bases, leaving 5 bases not matched to a gene. CDR3 coding DNA: TGTGCCAGCAGGGAACTAGCGGGAGGGAGAGATACGCAGTATTTT. This sequence encodes CASRELAGGRDTQYF. Based on the CDR3 plus reference TRBV2 and TRBJ2-3, the full variable domain is EPEVTQTPSHQVTQMGQEVILRCVPISNHLYFYWYRQILGQKVEFLVSFYNNEISEKSEIFDDQFSVERPDGSNFTLKIRSTKLEDSAMYFCASRELAGGRDTQYFGPGTRLTVL.

The rearrangement links TRBV4-1 to TRBJ2-5, with D perhaps TRBD1 (6 bases). Germline V gene lookup returns CDR1 MGHRA and CDR2 YSYEKL. The CDR3 is 14 amino acids. V lost 4 bases, J lost 5 bases, and 14 bases lay in between. CDR3 amino acids: CASSRSQGPETQYF. The CDR3 nucleotides are TGCGCCAGCAGCCGATCCCAGGGGCCGGAGACCCAGTACTTC.

This clone was found a few times. The CDR3 nucleotides are TGCGCCAGCAGCCAACTGGGGGCTGGGGAAAAACTGTTTTTT. Translated, it gives CASSQLGAGEKLFF. V usage is TRBV4-3 and J usage is TRBJ1-4; D might be TRBD1 (6 bases). The CDR3 has 14 residues. CDR1 LGHNA and CDR2 YSLEER come from the germline V gene. With 2 bases removed from V and 8 bases from J, the gap between germline ends came to 12 bases.

The chain combines TRBV7-2 with TRBJ2-7, with D uncertain. This CDR3 is 13 amino acids long. Trimming took 2 bases from V and 1 from J, leaving 6 bases between them. Germline V gives CDR1 SGHTA, CDR2 FQGNSA. CDR3 in amino acids: CASSLIGSYEQYF. CDR3 DNA sequence: TGTGCCAGCAGCTTAATCGGATCCTACGAGCAGTACTTC.

The J gene is TRBJ2-2, the V gene TRBV5-1, with D uncertain. Trimming stripped 0 bases from V and 0 bases from J, with 9 bases between. The germline V gene encodes CDR1 SGHRS and CDR2 YFSETQ. The CDR3 is 16 residues long. Here the CDR3 reads CASSLEIAANTGELFF. Here the CDR3 DNA reads TGCGCCAGCAGCTTGGAGATAGCTGCGAACACCGGGGAGCTGTTTTTT.

About this clone itself: Other nucleotide sequences in the sample specify the same CDR3. The chain links TRBV7-3 to TRBJ2-3; a possible D gene is TRBD2 (6 bases). Per germline, CDR1 SGHTA and CDR2 FQGTGA. The ends were cut back, 1 base at V and 3 bases at J, with 8 bases in the middle. This CDR3 comprises 14 residues. The CDR3 DNA reads as TGTGCCAGCAGCTTAATGGGAGGTACAGATACGCAGTATTTT. Its protein product is CASSLMGGTDTQYF.

The chain links TRBV6-5 to TRBJ2-7; TRBD2 is a possible D gene (5 bases). Germline V lookup: CDR1 MNHEY, CDR2 SVGAGI. V dropped 6 bases and J dropped 0 bases, with 12 bases sitting between them. CDR3 length equals 14 residues. CDR3 nucleotides: TGTGCCAGCAGAGCGCCCGGGAACTCCTACGAGCAGTACTTC. This gives the protein CASRAPGNSYEQYF.

The CDR3 is CASSDGRGNQETQYF. CDR3 in DNA: TGTGCCAGCAGTGATGGTAGGGGAAACCAAGAGACCCAGTACTTC. The chain joins TRBV2 to TRBJ2-5; weak D call: TRBD1 (5 bases). The CDR3 runs to 15 residues. Between the trimmed V and J ends, which lost 3 bases and 0 bases, there was a span of 11 bases. The germline CDR1 and CDR2 sequences are SNHLY and FYNNEI.

V is TRBV28 and J is TRBJ1-2; D may be TRBD1 (6 bases). The V end lost 6 bases, the J end lost 2 bases, and 13 bases lay between the germline ends. The CDR3 runs to 14 residues. Germline V CDR1 and CDR2: MDHEN, SYDVKM. Here the CDR3 reads CASRYPQGNYGYTF. The CDR3 DNA reads TGTGCCAGCAGGTACCCACAGGGAAACTATGGCTACACCTTC.

A single count supports this clone. The CDR3, as DNA: TGTGCCAGCAGCGTAGGGACAACCTCCTACAATGAGCAGTTCTTC. Translated: CASSVGTTSYNEQFF. The V and J genes are TRBV9 and TRBJ2-1, with a possible D match to TRBD1 (5 bases). The germline V and J ends were trimmed by 0 bases and 0 bases, with 7 bases remaining between them. The CDR3 runs to 15 residues. Germline CDR1 is SGDLS and CDR2 is YYNGEE.

The rearrangement links TRBV4-2 to TRBJ2-1; 12 nucleotides match TRBD1. CDR3 length: 16 residues. V dropped 0 bases and J dropped 10; count of bases not matched to a gene: 7. The germline CDR1 and CDR2 sequences are LGHNA and YNFKEQ. The CDR3 protein is CASSQDWGQGAREQFF. The CDR3 DNA follows: TGTGCCAGCAGCCAAGATTGGGGACAGGGGGCGCGGGAGCAGTTCTTC.

The chain combines TRBV15 with TRBJ1-1, with D possibly matching TRBD1 (5 bases). CDR1 is LNHNV and CDR2 is YYDKDF in the germline V gene (reference sequence). V was clipped by 1 base and J by 2 bases, with 8 bases between them. This CDR3 region has 14 residues. DNA of the CDR3: TGTGCCACCAGCAGAGGACAGATTAACACTGAAGCTTTCTTT. Its translation: CATSRGQINTEAFF.